Presented here are 8 T cell receptor beta chains from one specimen sequenced in a study of T-cell reconstitution after alpha-beta-depleted transplantation in children. TCRbeta library preparation incorporated unique molecular identifiers. TCRdb used MiXCR to reprocess the PCR reads, holding one entry per CDR3 protein. In the table there are 700,000 to 950,000 distinct CDR3 sequences, roughly 16% of which are singletons. The starting material was PBMCs, mostly from graft donor cells, obtained 360 days after TCRalphabeta/CD19-depleted stem cell transplant. Receptors originate from a male patient younger than 18 who had a stem cell transplant for acute lymphoblastic leukemia, so the T cells may come from the graft donor.

This rearrangement joins TRBV29-1 to TRBJ2-1, with a tentative D call TRBD2 (5 bases). Germline CDR1 is SQVTM and CDR2 is ANQGSEA. The V end was cut by 1 base, the J end by 0 bases, with 7 bases between. This CDR3 contains 14 residues. As DNA, the CDR3 is TGCAGCGTTGAAGCGGGGAGCTCCTACAATGAGCAGTTCTTC. It codes for CSVEAGSSYNEQFF.

The V call is TRBV6-1, the J call TRBJ2-3; possible D gene TRBD1, 6 bases. The CDR3 runs to 16 residues. The ends were cut back, 5 bases at V and 0 bases at J, with 15 bases in the middle. From germline, CDR1 is MNHNS and CDR2 SASEGT. The CDR3 DNA is TGTGCCAGCAGTCTGCGGACACAGGGAAGCACAGATACGCAGTATTTT. Protein sequence: CASSLRTQGSTDTQYF.

This clonotype was detected a few times. V is TRBV20-1 and J is TRBJ2-7; weak D call: TRBD1 (5 bases). Germline V CDR1 and CDR2: DFQATT, SNEGSKA (reference sequence). The CDR3 loop spans 14 amino acids. The V gene lost 6 bases and the J gene lost 0 bases, with 15 bases spanning the gap. CDR3: CSALRTQGSYEQYF. Written as DNA, the CDR3 is TGCAGTGCCCTTAGGACACAAGGCTCCTACGAGCAGTACTTC.

This clonotype turned up a few times. The chain carries TRBV4-1 and TRBJ2-1; 10 nucleotides agree with TRBD2. CDR3 length: 15 residues. The junction had 8 bases not matched to a gene; V was cut back by 4 bases and J by 8 bases. Germline values: CDR1 MGHRA, CDR2 YSYEKL. The CDR3 DNA sequence: TGCGCCAGCAGCCCCACTAGCGGGGTGGGGGATGAGCAGTTCTTC. Its protein is CASSPTSGVGDEQFF.

This chain joins TRBV15 and TRBJ2-7; 7 nucleotides match TRBD2. V was clipped by 4 bases and J by 3 bases; unmatched bases: 9. CDR1 and CDR2 (germline): LNHNV, YYDKDF (reference sequence). This CDR3 spans 15 amino acids. The CDR3 region is CATSTFREVGYEQYF. The DNA of the CDR3 is TGTGCCACCAGCACTTTCCGGGAGGTCGGCTACGAGCAGTACTTC.

This clonotype was detected only a few times. The genes are TRBV4-1 and TRBJ1-1; D is unresolved. There are 14 residues in the CDR3. Trimming took 0 bases from V and 8 from J, leaving 13 bases between them. CDR1 MGHRA and CDR2 YSYEKL come from the germline V gene. CDR3 protein: CASSQDTQSGEAFF. As DNA, the CDR3 is TGCGCCAGCAGCCAAGATACCCAAAGCGGCGAAGCTTTCTTT.

The chain uses TRBV9 and TRBJ2-1; 10 nucleotides agree with TRBD1. The V segment lost 3 bases and the J segment 5 bases; nucleotides outside the gene matches: 8. Germline lookup yields CDR1 SGDLS and CDR2 YYNGEE. CDR3 length: 16 amino acids. The CDR3 region has the DNA TGTGCCAGCAGCGATTCGACAGGGGGCACGGACAATGAGCAGTTCTTC. Translating gives CASSDSTGGTDNEQFF.

The V and J genes are TRBV27 and TRBJ2-1; D ambiguous. CDR1 and CDR2 from the germline V gene are MNHEY and SMNVEV (reference sequence). There are 16 residues in the CDR3. V lost 5 bases and J 2 bases, leaving 16 bases between the germline ends. CDR3 sequence: CASSKGPSTPYNEQFF. DNA for the CDR3: TGTGCCAGCAGTAAGGGTCCCTCGACCCCCTACAATGAGCAGTTCTTC.